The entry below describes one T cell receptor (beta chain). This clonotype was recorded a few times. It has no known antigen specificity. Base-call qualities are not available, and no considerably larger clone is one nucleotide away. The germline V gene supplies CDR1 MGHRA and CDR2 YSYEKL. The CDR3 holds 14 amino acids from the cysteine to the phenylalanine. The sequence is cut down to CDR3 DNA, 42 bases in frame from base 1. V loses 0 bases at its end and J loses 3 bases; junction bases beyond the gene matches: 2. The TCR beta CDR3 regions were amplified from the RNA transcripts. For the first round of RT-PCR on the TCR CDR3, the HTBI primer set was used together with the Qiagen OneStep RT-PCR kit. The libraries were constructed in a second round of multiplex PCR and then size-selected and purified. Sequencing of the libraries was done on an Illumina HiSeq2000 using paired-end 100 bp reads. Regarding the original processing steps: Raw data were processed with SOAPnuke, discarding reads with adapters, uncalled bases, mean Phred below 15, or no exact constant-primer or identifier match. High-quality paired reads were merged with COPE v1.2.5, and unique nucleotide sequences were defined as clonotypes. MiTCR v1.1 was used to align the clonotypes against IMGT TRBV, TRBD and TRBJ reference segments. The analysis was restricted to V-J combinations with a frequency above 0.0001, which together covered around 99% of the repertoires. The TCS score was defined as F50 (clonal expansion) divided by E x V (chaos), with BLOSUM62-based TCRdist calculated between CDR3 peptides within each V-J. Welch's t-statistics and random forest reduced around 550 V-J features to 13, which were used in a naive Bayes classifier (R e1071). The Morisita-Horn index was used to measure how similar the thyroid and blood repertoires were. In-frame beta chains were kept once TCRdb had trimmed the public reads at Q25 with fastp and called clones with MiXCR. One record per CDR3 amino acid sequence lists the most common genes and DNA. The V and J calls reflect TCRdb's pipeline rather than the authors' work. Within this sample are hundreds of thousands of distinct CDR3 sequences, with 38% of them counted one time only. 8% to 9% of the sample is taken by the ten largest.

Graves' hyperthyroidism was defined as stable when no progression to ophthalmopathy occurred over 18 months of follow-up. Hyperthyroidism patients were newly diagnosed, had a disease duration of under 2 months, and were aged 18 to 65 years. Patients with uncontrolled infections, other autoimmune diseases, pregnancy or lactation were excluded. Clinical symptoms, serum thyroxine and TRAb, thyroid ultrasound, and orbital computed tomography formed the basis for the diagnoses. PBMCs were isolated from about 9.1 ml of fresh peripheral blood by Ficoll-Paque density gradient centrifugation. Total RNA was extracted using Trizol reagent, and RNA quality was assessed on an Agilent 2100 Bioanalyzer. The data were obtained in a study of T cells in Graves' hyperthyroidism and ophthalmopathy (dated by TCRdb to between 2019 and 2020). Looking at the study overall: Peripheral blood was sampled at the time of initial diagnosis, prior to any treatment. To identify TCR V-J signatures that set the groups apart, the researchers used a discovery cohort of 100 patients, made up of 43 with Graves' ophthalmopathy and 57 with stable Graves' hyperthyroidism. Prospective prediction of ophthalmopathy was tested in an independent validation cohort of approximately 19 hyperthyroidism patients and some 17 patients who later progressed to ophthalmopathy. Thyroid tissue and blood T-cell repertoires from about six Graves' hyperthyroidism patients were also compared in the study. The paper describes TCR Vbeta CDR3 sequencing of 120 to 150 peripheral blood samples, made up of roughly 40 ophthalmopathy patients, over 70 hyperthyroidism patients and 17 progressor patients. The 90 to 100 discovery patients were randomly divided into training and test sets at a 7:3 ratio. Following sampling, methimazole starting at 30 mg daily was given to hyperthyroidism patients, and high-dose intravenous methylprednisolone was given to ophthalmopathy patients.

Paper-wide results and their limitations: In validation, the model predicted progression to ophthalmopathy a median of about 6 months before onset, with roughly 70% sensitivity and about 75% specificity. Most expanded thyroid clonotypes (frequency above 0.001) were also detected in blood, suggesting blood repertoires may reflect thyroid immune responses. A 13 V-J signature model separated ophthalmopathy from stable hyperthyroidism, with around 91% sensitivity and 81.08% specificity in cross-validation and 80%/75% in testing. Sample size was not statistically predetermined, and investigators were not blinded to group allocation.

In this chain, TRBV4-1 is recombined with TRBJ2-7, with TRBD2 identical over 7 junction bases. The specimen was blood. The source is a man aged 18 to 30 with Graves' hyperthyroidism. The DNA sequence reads TGCGCCAGCAGCCAAGATGCTAGCGGCTACGAGCAGTACTTC. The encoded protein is CASSQDASGYEQYF.